The rows below give T cell receptor beta chains drawn from one sample of a study of cytomegalovirus exposure and HLA in healthy donors. Assay: immunoSEQ multiplex PCR; the TCRdb copy retains only in-frame clones and omits some. This table holds some 190,000 clones, around four fifths found once. Sequenced sample: PBMCs. The source of these receptors is a man in his late teens or twenties in good health and CMV-seronegative. The CDR3 runs from the conserved cysteine through the conserved F or W. A D gene is named only where the DNA matches it firmly. Clone size is given for some rows only: seen once, a few or many times, or a class if the clone is expanded.

D,J,V,size,DNA,CDR3
TRBD2,TRBJ2-1,TRBV6-1,-,TGTGCCAGCAGTGAAAAAGCTAGCGGAACCTACAATGAGCAGTTCTTC,CASSEKASGTYNEQFF
TRBD2,TRBJ2-2,TRBV19,-,TGTGCCAGTAGTCTCCTGGGAGGGTTGAACACCGGGGAGCTGTTTTTT,CASSLLGGLNTGELFF
-,TRBJ2-7,TRBV6-1,-,TGTGCCAGCAGCGCCGGCCCACAGGGCTCCGAGCAGTACTTC,CASSAGPQGSEQYF
-,TRBJ1-2,TRBV5-1,-,TGCGCCAGCAGATATACTACAGGGAGCGACTATGGCTACACCTTC,CASRYTTGSDYGYTF
TRBD2,TRBJ2-5,TRBV11-2,-,TGTGCCAGCAGCTTAGCTGGTGGTGGGAGGGAGGAGACCCAGTACTTC,CASSLAGGGREETQYF
TRBD1,TRBJ1-4,TRBV13,-,TGTGCCAGCAGCTCAAAGGGACAGGGAGACGAAAAACTGTTTTTT,CASSSKGQGDEKLFF
-,TRBJ1-1,TRBV6-1,-,TGTGCCAGCAGTGAAGATAGGAGCACTGAAGCTTTCTTT,CASSEDRSTEAFF
-,TRBJ2-7,TRBV5-6,few,TGTGCCAGCAGCTTGGGGACGGGACACTACGAGCAGTACTTC,CASSLGTGHYEQYF
-,TRBJ2-7,TRBV27,-,TGTGCCAGCAGTTTATCAGTCGGAGGTTACGAGCAGTACTTC,CASSLSVGGYEQYF
TRBD2,TRBJ2-7,TRBV27,-,TGTGCCAGCAGCAAATCCGCCGGGGGGGGTGAGCAGTACTTC,CASSKSAGGGEQYF
-,TRBJ2-5,TRBV4-2,-,TGTGCCAGCAGCCAAGGAGGGGGGGCCTATCGAGAGACCCAGTACTTC,CASSQGGGAYRETQYF
TRBD2,TRBJ2-1,TRBV11-2,-,TGTGCCAGCAGCCCCCGCCGGGGGGTCTACAATGAGCAGTTCTTC,CASSPRRGVYNEQFF
TRBD1,TRBJ2-7,TRBV28,few,TGTGCCAGCAGTTATACCGGGACAGGCCTCGGCGAGCAGTACTTC,CASSYTGTGLGEQYF
TRBD1,TRBJ2-2,TRBV5-1,-,TGCGCCAGCAGCTTGCAGACAGGGGCCCCCCGGGAGCTGTTTTTT,CASSLQTGAPRELFF
TRBD1,TRBJ1-4,TRBV7-9,-,TGTGCCAGCAGCGTGTCCGGGACAGATGAAAAACTGTTTTTT,CASSVSGTDEKLFF
TRBD2,TRBJ2-2,TRBV4-3,once,TGCGCCAGCAGCCGACTAGCGGGAGAAGGTACCGGGGAGCTGTTTTTT,CASSRLAGEGTGELFF
-,TRBJ2-7,TRBV19,-,TGTGCCAGTAGTATAGGGGCAGGAACCTACGAGCAGTACTTC,CASSIGAGTYEQYF
-,TRBJ2-1,TRBV30,-,TGTGCCTTGACAGGTCACAATGAGCAGTTCTTC,CALTGHNEQFF
TRBD2,TRBJ2-3,TRBV27,-,TGTGCCAGCAGTTCAATTAGCGGGAGGGTCACAGATACGCAGTATTTT,CASSSISGRVTDTQYF
TRBD1,TRBJ1-2,TRBV18,-,TGTGCCAGCTCACCTCCCGGACAGGACTATGGCTACACCTTC,CASSPPGQDYGYTF
-,TRBJ2-7,TRBV19,-,TGTGCCAGTAGTATAAGTGCAGGGAACTACGAGCAGTACTTC,CASSISAGNYEQYF
-,TRBJ1-1,TRBV2,few,TGTGCCAGCAGGTACGGGAACACTGAAGCTTTCTTT,CASRYGNTEAFF
-,TRBJ2-2,TRBV6-5,-,TGTGCCAGCCGACGTAAGCGCAACACCGGGGAGCTGTTTTTT,CASRRKRNTGELFF
-,TRBJ2-7,TRBV9,-,TGTGCCAGCAGCGTAGGGGCCGATGGAAAGCAGTACTTC,CASSVGADGKQYF
-,TRBJ1-2,TRBV19,once,TGTGCCAGTAGTATTTCCCTGAACTATGGCTACACCTTC,CASSISLNYGYTF
-,TRBJ2-3,TRBV9,-,TGTGCCAGCAACCGGAGGGCCCTCACAGATACGCAGTATTTT,CASNRRALTDTQYF
-,TRBJ1-5,TRBV9,-,TGTGCCAGCAGCGTAGGTGGAGGCTATCAGCCCCAGCATTTT,CASSVGGGYQPQHF
TRBD2,TRBJ2-3,TRBV11-2,few,TGTGCCAGCAGCTTAGCGGGAGGGCCAGTAGATACGCAGTATTTT,CASSLAGGPVDTQYF
-,TRBJ1-3,TRBV7-8,-,TGTGCCAGCAGCTTTTCAGGGGTCGGAAACACCATATATTTT,CASSFSGVGNTIYF
TRBD2,TRBJ2-7,TRBV10-3,-,TGTGCCATCAGACTAGCGGACACCTACGAGCAGTACTTC,CAIRLADTYEQYF
-,TRBJ1-2,TRBV11-2,few,TGTGCCAGCAGCTTAGATAGTGGTTCAGGAGGAAGCTATGGCTACACCTTC,CASSLDSGSGGSYGYTF
-,TRBJ2-3,TRBV13,-,TGTGCCAGCAGCTTATCTAGGGCGGGGGATACGCAGTATTTT,CASSLSRAGDTQYF
TRBD2,TRBJ2-7,TRBV5-4,few,TGTGCCAGCAGCTCCGGACTAGCGAGGTACGAGCAGTACTTC,CASSSGLARYEQYF
-,TRBJ2-7,TRBV19,-,TGTGCCAGTAGTCCGGGGAGGAGGCGTAGAAATGACGAGCAGTACTTC,CASSPGRRRRNDEQYF
-,TRBJ1-1,TRBV5-3,-,TGTGCCAGAAGCTTAGGACTTCCGAACACTGAAGCTTTCTTT,CARSLGLPNTEAFF
-,TRBJ1-5,TRBV19,-,TGTGCCAGTAGTGCATACAGGCGAGCCCAGCATTTT,CASSAYRRAQHF
TRBD2,TRBJ2-3,TRBV6-5,-,TGTGCCAGCAGTTATGGGACTAGCGCAAGCACAGATACGCAGTATTTT,CASSYGTSASTDTQYF
TRBD1,TRBJ1-1,TRBV11-2,-,TGTGCCAGCAGCCGTAACAGGGGTGAAGCTTTCTTT,CASSRNRGEAFF
-,TRBJ2-3,TRBV25-1,-,TGTGCCAGCAGTGATAGAGAAACGCCCCCCCCCACAGATACGCAGTATTTT,CASSDRETPPPTDTQYF
-,TRBJ1-1,TRBV5-1,-,TGCGCCAGCAGCTTGGATCTTCGACAAGCCCACACTGAAGCTTTCTTT,CASSLDLRQAHTEAFF
-,TRBJ2-3,TRBV11-1,-,TGTGCCAGCAGCCCTCCGGGTAGCCCCCCAGATACGCAGTATTTT,CASSPPGSPPDTQYF
TRBD1,TRBJ1-5,TRBV6-1,-,TGTGCCAGCAGTCTGGGACAGGGCCGTCAGCCCCAGCATTTT,CASSLGQGRQPQHF
TRBD2,TRBJ2-2,TRBV13,-,TGTGCCAGCAGCTTACTGGGACTAGGTACCGGGGAGCTGTTTTTT,CASSLLGLGTGELFF
-,TRBJ1-1,TRBV30,-,TGTGCCTGGAAGGCTCTTACCGTCGGGACACTTAAAATGAACACTGAAGCTTTCTTT,CAWKALTVGTLKMNTEAFF
-,TRBJ2-1,TRBV27,-,TGTGCCAGCAGTTTACTTAGCGGACGTTACACCTACAATGAGCAGTTCTTC,CASSLLSGRYTYNEQFF
TRBD2,TRBJ2-1,TRBV9,few,TGTGCCAGCAGCGTAGATGGAGGTAGGCTAGCGGGAGGCTCCTACAATGAGCAGTTCTTC,CASSVDGGRLAGGSYNEQFF
TRBD2,TRBJ2-7,TRBV5-6,-,TGTGCCAGCAGCGATACTAGCGGGATGAAAATTTACGAGCAGTACTTC,CASSDTSGMKIYEQYF
TRBD1,TRBJ2-4,TRBV10-3,-,TGTGCCATCAGTGAGTCAGGGGACAGAGGCAACATTCAGTACTTC,CAISESGDRGNIQYF
TRBD2,TRBJ2-5,TRBV5-4,-,TGTGCCAGCAGCTTAGCACTACACCGGACTAGCAAAGAGACCCAGTACTTC,CASSLALHRTSKETQYF
TRBD2,TRBJ2-1,TRBV29-1,-,TGCAGCGTTGAAGCCCTTGGACTAGCGGGGGGAAGTGAGCAGTTCTTC,CSVEALGLAGGSEQFF
TRBD1,TRBJ1-1,TRBV7-8,few,TGTGCCAGCAGCCTATCTGGGACAGGGGAGGGCACTGAAGCTTTCTTT,CASSLSGTGEGTEAFF
-,TRBJ1-2,TRBV29-1,-,TGCAGCGTTGGCCCCGGACAGTTCGGGGGGGACTATGGCTACACCTTC,CSVGPGQFGGDYGYTF
-,TRBJ1-2,TRBV6-6,-,TGTGCCAGCAGAGGGGCGGCTAACTATGGCTACACCTTC,CASRGAANYGYTF
TRBD1,TRBJ1-2,TRBV2,few,TGTGCCAGCAGGGGGACCGGGACAGGCGACTACACCTTC,CASRGTGTGDYTF
-,TRBJ2-7,TRBV5-1,once,TGCGCCAGCAGCTTCGGAGTGGGCTACGAGCAGTACTTC,CASSFGVGYEQYF
-,TRBJ2-7,TRBV28,-,TGTGCCAGCAGTTTTTCCGGGAGCTCCTACGAGCAGTACTTC,CASSFSGSSYEQYF
-,TRBJ2-7,TRBV2,-,TGTGCCAGCAGTGAAGGGGAGTACGAGCAGTACTTC,CASSEGEYEQYF